This T cell receptor beta chain was retrieved from a study of beta chain features in type 1 diabetes. Germline values: CDR1 PRHDT, CDR2 FYEKMQ (reference sequence). The CDR3 spans 15 residues. TCRB transcripts that were expressed got sequenced, as all of the isolated RNA had been reverse transcribed. Profiled with immunoSEQ multiplex PCR; TCRdb holds only in-frame clones, not every one. The table lists around 40,000 clones, around 50% of them singletons. The V and J genes are TRBV13 and TRBJ2-5; unclear D gene. The J call may be in error: the DNA end matches TRBJ2-7 better. The receptor comes from a woman between 18 and 29 years old in good health. Input material: Tregs from blood. CDR3 protein: CASSLPTSGTYEQYF. The CDR3 nucleotides are TGTGCCAGCAGCTTGCCGACGTCGGGTACCTACGAGCAGTACTTC.